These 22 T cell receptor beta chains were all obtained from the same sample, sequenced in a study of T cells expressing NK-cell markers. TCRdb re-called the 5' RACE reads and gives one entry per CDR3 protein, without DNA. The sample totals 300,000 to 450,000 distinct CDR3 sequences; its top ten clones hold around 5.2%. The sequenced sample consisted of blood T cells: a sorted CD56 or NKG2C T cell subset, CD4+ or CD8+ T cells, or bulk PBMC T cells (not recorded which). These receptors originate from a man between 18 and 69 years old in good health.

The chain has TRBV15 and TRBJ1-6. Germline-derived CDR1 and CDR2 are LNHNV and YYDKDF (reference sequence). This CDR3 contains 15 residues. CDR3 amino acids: CATSRAWGSNSPLHF.

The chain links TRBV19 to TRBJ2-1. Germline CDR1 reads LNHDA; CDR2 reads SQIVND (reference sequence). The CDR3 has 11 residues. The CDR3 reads CASSIYNEQFF.

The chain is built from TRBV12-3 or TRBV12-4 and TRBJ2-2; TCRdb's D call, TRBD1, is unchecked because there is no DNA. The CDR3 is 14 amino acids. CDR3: CASVRGVNTGELFF.

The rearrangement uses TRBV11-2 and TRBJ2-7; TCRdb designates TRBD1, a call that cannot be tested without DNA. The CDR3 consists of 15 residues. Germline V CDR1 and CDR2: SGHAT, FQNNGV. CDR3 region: CASSLRQGLSVEQYF.

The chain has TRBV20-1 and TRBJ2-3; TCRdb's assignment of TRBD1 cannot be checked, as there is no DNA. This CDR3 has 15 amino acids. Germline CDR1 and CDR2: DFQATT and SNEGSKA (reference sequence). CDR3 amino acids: CSASRQETSTDTQYF.

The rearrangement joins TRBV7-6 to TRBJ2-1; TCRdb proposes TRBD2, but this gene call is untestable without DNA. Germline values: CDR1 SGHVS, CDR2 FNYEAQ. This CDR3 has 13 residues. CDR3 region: CASSPGLAREQFF. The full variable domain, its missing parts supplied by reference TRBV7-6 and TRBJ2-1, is GAGVSQSPRYKVTKRGQDVALRCDPISGHVSLYWYRQALGQGPEFLTYFNYEAQQDKSGLPNDRFSAERPEGSISTLTIQRTEQRDSAMYRCASSPGLAREQFFGPGTRLTVL.

CDR3 region: CASSSRHGGGYRTFETQYF. The genes are TRBV5-1 and TRBJ2-5; the TCRdb call, TRBD1, lacks DNA for checking. CDR1 is SGHRS, CDR2 YFSETQ, per germline. There are 19 residues in the CDR3.

The CDR3 region is CASSLDPGNTGELFF. This sequence joins TRBV5-4 and TRBJ2-2. Germline-derived CDR1 and CDR2 are SGHNT and YYREEE (reference sequence). The CDR3 spans 15 residues.

CDR3 in amino acids: CSVEISWGDTQYF. This rearrangement joins TRBV29-1 to TRBJ2-3; checking the TCRdb D call of TRBD1 is not possible without DNA. The CDR3 contains 13 residues. Germline V lookup: CDR1 SQVTM, CDR2 ANQGSEA.

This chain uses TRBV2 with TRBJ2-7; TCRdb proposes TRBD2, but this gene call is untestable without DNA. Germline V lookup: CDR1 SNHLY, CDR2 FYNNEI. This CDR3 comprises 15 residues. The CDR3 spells CASRLLAGAAGEQYF.

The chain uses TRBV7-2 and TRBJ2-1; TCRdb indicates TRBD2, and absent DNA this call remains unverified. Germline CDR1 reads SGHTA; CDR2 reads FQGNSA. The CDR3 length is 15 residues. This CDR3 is CASSSREGGGREQFF. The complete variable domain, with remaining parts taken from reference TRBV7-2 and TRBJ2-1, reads GAGVSQSPSNKVTEKGKDVELRCDPISGHTALYWYRQSLGQGLEFLIYFQGNSAPDKSGLPSDRFSAERTGGSVSTLTIQRTQQEDSAVYLCASSSREGGGREQFFGPGTRLTVL.

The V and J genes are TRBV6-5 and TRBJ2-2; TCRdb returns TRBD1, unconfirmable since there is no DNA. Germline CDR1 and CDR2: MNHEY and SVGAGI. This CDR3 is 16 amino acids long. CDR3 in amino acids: CASSSTGKRLAGELFF.

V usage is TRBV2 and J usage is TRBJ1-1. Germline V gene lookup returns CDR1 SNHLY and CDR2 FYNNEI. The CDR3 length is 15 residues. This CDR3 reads CASSEEGGMNTEAFF.

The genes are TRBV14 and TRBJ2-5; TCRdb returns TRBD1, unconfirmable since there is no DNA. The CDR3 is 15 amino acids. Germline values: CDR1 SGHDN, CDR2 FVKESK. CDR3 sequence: CASSQGPGQVKTQYF.

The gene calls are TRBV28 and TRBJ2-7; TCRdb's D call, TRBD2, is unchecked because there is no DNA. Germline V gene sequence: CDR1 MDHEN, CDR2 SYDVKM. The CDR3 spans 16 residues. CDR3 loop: CASREGLWTSGSEQYF.

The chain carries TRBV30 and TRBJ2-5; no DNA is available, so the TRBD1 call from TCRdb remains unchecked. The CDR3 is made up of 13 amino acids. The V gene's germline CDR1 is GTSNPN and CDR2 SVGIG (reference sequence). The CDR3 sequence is CAWSRGTEETQYF.

The CDR3 protein is CASSAIPGTGGGGYTF. V usage is TRBV6-1 and J usage is TRBJ1-2; absent DNA, TCRdb's TRBD1 call cannot be checked. CDR1 MNHNS and CDR2 SASEGT come from the germline V gene. This CDR3 is 16 amino acids long.

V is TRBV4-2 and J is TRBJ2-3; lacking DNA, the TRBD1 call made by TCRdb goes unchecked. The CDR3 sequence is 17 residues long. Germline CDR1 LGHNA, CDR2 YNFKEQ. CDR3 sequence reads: CASSRTTDSSGSDTQYF.

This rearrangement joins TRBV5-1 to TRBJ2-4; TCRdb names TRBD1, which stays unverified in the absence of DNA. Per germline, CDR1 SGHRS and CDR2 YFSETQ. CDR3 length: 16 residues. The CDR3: CASSLGGTVSKNIQYF. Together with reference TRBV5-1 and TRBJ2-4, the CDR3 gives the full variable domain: KAGVTQTPRYLIKTRGQQVTLSCSPISGHRSVSWYQQTPGQGLQFLFEYFSETQRNKGNFPGRFSGRQFSNSRSEMNVSTLELGDSALYLCASSLGGTVSKNIQYFGAGTRLSVL.

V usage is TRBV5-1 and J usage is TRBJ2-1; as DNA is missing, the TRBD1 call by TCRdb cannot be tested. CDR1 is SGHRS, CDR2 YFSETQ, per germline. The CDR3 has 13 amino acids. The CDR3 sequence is CASRPTGVGEQFF.

CDR3 residues: CAGRPPGGASGYTF. The genes are TRBV6-1 and TRBJ1-2; the TCRdb D gene call, TRBD1, has no DNA to confirm it. The germline V gene encodes CDR1 MNHNS and CDR2 SASEGT. The CDR3 is made up of 14 amino acids.

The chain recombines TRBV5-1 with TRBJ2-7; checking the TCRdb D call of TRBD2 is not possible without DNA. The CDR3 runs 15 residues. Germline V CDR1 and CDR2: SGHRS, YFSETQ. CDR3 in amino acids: CASTRDPAGGYEQYF.